The 32 T cell receptor beta chains listed next were all sequenced from one sample in a study of shared clonotypes between healthy human individuals. The method was immunoSEQ multiplex PCR; TCRdb's version includes in-frame clones alone and lacks a portion of them. Among 470,000 or so clones listed, 81% were seen once. Specimen: PBMCs. The receptor source for this set is a woman aged 40 to 50 in good health. Some clones in this sample may be carry-over from other donors' samples.

The CDR3 sequence: CASSPGARTETQYF. The CDR3 DNA follows: TGTGCCAGCAGCCCCGGGGCTAGGACGGAGACCCAGTACTTC. The chain has TRBV11-2 and TRBJ2-5, with D tentatively TRBD1 or TRBD2 (5 bases each). Trimming pared 5 bases from V and 5 bases from J, leaving 15 bases between. The CDR3 covers 14 residues. In germline, CDR1 is SGHAT, CDR2 FQNNGV.

On this clone itself: A far bigger clonotype differs at one base, so this is likely a read error. Other DNA sequences in the same sample also yield this CDR3. V gene TRBV18 combines with J gene TRBJ1-4, with unresolved D. CDR1 and CDR2 from the germline V gene are KGHSH and LQKENI. This CDR3 spans 13 amino acids. The CDR3 loop is CASSPRGDEKLFF. The CDR3 DNA follows: TGTGCCAGCTCGCCACGAGGAGATGAAAAACTGTTTTTT.

This rearrangement joins TRBV28 to TRBJ2-2; TRBD2 might be the D (6 bases). Trimming took 2 bases from V and 6 from J, leaving 16 bases between them. CDR3 size: 16 residues. The germline V gene encodes CDR1 MDHEN and CDR2 SYDVKM. The CDR3 spells CASSLLPAGGPGELFF. CDR3 coding DNA: TGTGCCAGCAGTTTACTCCCGGCCGGGGGACCCGGGGAGCTGTTTTTT.

This clone has a count of ten or more. At the DNA level, this CDR3 is encoded by other sequences in the same sample as well. The chain combines TRBV9 with TRBJ2-1; D not certain. The CDR3 length is 13 residues. Germline V gene sequence: CDR1 SGDLS, CDR2 YYNGEE. V lost 2 bases and J lost 4, with 7 bases in between. The CDR3 spells CASSVRDYNEQFF. Here the CDR3 DNA reads TGTGCCAGCAGCGTCCGAGATTACAATGAGCAGTTCTTC.

The J gene is TRBJ2-7, the V gene TRBV18; D might be TRBD1 or TRBD2, each matching 5 bases. Germline lookup yields CDR1 KGHSH and CDR2 LQKENI. The CDR3 covers 15 residues. V was shortened by 4 bases and J by 0 bases, with 13 bases between the two germline ends. This CDR3 reads CASSRAGTNSYEQYF. CDR3 DNA: TGTGCCAGCTCACGGGCAGGGACCAACTCCTACGAGCAGTACTTC.

This clone was picked up many times. The identical CDR3 is also encoded by other nucleotide sequences in the sample. The chain has TRBV13 and TRBJ2-7; TRBD1 or TRBD2 may be the D gene (5 bases each). V lost 5 bases and J 0 bases, leaving 11 bases between the germline ends. The germline gives CDR1 PRHDT, CDR2 FYEKMQ (reference sequence). This CDR3 region has 14 residues. DNA of the CDR3: TGTGCCAGCAGCCTGGGGGTCCCCTCCTACGAGCAGTACTTC. Its protein product is CASSLGVPSYEQYF.

The rearrangement joins TRBV7-9 to TRBJ1-1; D unclear. CDR1 is SEHNR and CDR2 is FQNEAQ in the germline V gene (reference sequence). This CDR3 is built from 15 residues. Trimming cost V 5 bases and J 0 bases, with 13 bases left between them. The CDR3: CASSPRRGVNTEAFF. For the CDR3, the DNA is TGTGCCAGCAGCCCCCGTCGCGGTGTGAACACTGAAGCTTTCTTT. Combining the CDR3 with reference TRBV7-9 and TRBJ1-1 gives the whole variable domain DTGVSQNPRHKITKRGQNVTFRCDPISEHNRLYWYRQTLGQGPEFLTYFQNEAQLEKSRLLSDRFSAERPKGSFSTLEIQRTEQGDSAMYLCASSPRRGVNTEAFFGQGTRLTVV.

With respect to this clone: A far larger clone is just one base off, so this is likely a read error. The V and J genes are TRBV10-3 and TRBJ2-1, with 8 bases matching TRBD2. In germline, CDR1 is ENHRY, CDR2 SYGVKD. The CDR3 consists of 14 residues. The CDR3 DNA reads as TGTACCATCACCCCGGGACTAGGGTGGAATGAGCAGTTCTTC. This gives the protein CTITPGLGWNEQFF.

This clone appeared many times. J is TRBJ1-1 and V is TRBV5-1; 9 bases map to TRBD1. The CDR3 runs to 15 residues. Per the germline V gene, CDR1 is SGHRS and CDR2 is YFSETQ. V lost 1 base to trimming and J lost 2 bases; unmatched junction nucleotides: 3. This chain's CDR3 is CASSLFTGGNTEAFF. CDR3 in DNA: TGCGCCAGCAGCTTGTTTACAGGGGGCAACACTGAAGCTTTCTTT.

This clone is medium-sized by share. This CDR3 is also generated by other DNA sequences in the sample. The chain is built from TRBV30 and TRBJ2-5, with D unclear. The CDR3 is made up of 13 amino acids. The ends were cut back, 2 bases at V and 5 bases at J, with 12 bases in the middle. Germline CDR1 and CDR2: GTSNPN and SVGIG (reference sequence). Written as DNA, the CDR3 is TGTGCCTGGAGTCACGGCAGTCGGGAGACCCAGTACTTC. It yields the protein CAWSHGSRETQYF.

A note on this clone: A much larger clone differs from this one at a single base, so this may be a read error. DNA of the CDR3: TGTGCCAGCAGCTTAGCCGGCGGGAGGGGCGATGAGCAGTTCTTC. This translates into CASSLAGGRGDEQFF. The chain joins TRBV7-2 to TRBJ2-1, with TRBD2 matching over 9 bases. J gave up 8 bases and V 0 bases, and 5 bases lay outside the gene matches. The CDR3 has 15 amino acids. CDR1 SGHTA and CDR2 FQGNSA come from the germline V gene.

This clone was observed a few times. Only one base separates this from a far larger clonotype, so it likely reflects a read error. This chain connects TRBV29-1 to TRBJ1-2; D may be TRBD1 (6 bases). Per the germline V gene, CDR1 is SQVTM and CDR2 is ANQGSEA. V dropped 6 bases and J dropped 3 bases, with 20 bases sitting between them. The CDR3 runs to 15 residues. DNA of the CDR3: TGCAGCGTCCCTGCAACAGGGTACATCTACTATGGCTACACCTTC. This codes for CSVPATGYIYYGYTF.

J is TRBJ2-2 and V is TRBV2; 13 bases map to TRBD2. The CDR3 is 16 amino acids. Per the germline V gene, CDR1 is SNHLY and CDR2 is FYNNEI. The J segment lost 7 bases and the V segment lost 6 bases, leaving 8 bases of the junction unmatched. In nucleotides, the CDR3 is TGTGCCAGCAGCCTTAAACTAGCGGGAGGGATCGGGGAGCTGTTTTTT. This sequence encodes CASSLKLAGGIGELFF.

The chain's CDR3 is CAWSKGTSAKQFF. The CDR3 DNA is TGTGCCTGGAGTAAAGGGACTAGCGCAAAGCAGTTCTTC. V is TRBV30 and J is TRBJ2-1; 10 nucleotides agree with TRBD2. CDR1 is GTSNPN, CDR2 SVGIG, per germline (reference sequence). Trimming cost V 2 bases and J 11 bases; bases outside gene matches: 6. The CDR3 loop spans 13 amino acids. Full variable domain (rest looked up from reference TRBV30 and TRBJ2-1): SQTIHQWPATLVQPVGSPLSLECTVEGTSNPNLYWYRQAAGRGLQLLFYSVGIGQISSEVPQNLSASRPQDRQFILSSKKLLLSDSGFYLCAWSKGTSAKQFFGPGTRLTVL.

This clone appeared a few times. The chain employs TRBV4-2 and TRBJ2-1; D call uncertain. The V end lost 1 base, the J end lost 11 bases, and 15 bases lay between the germline ends. Germline CDR1 reads LGHNA; CDR2 reads YNFKEQ. The CDR3 is 14 amino acids. CDR3 sequence: CASSQAGPMAQQFF. DNA for the CDR3: TGTGCCAGCAGCCAAGCAGGCCCCATGGCCCAGCAGTTCTTC.

This clone was detected only once. The chain employs TRBV28 and TRBJ1-2, with 10 bases that match TRBD1. In germline, CDR1 is MDHEN, CDR2 SYDVKM. The CDR3 spans 17 residues. V lost 7 bases to trimming and J lost 0 bases; unmatched junction nucleotides: 11. This CDR3 reads CASTEAGTGAANYGYTF. In nucleotides, the CDR3 is TGTGCCAGCACCGAAGCCGGGACAGGGGCCGCTAACTATGGCTACACCTTC.

In regard to this clone: A far larger clone is off by one base, so a read error is likely. The chain is built from TRBV6-1 and TRBJ1-2, with 7 bases aligning to TRBD1. The CDR3 sequence is 15 residues long. CDR1 and CDR2 from the germline V gene are MNHNS and SASEGT. The CDR3, as DNA: TGTGCCAGCAGTGAAGGGTGGGGACAGCCCCCCGGCTGCACCTTC. Protein: CASSEGWGQPPGCTF.

The chain recombines TRBV30 with TRBJ2-3; 12 bases map to TRBD2. After removal of 2 bases from V and 0 bases from J, the junction contained 6 bases not matched to a gene. This CDR3 is 17 amino acids long. Germline CDR1 GTSNPN, CDR2 SVGIG (reference sequence). The CDR3 bases are TGTGCCTGGAGTTTCGGGACTAGCGGGTCTAGCACAGATACGCAGTATTTT. This translates into CAWSFGTSGSSTDTQYF.

The gene calls are TRBV28 and TRBJ1-1, with TRBD1 matching over 8 bases. The V and J ends lost 3 bases and 1 base, in that order; junction bases with no gene match: 7. This CDR3 has 16 residues. CDR1 MDHEN and CDR2 SYDVKM come from the germline V gene. The CDR3 loop reads CASSFLFGTGNTEAFF. In nucleotides, the CDR3 is TGTGCCAGCAGTTTTCTTTTTGGGACAGGGAACACTGAAGCTTTCTTT.

This clone counts as medium-sized. At the DNA level, this CDR3 is encoded by other sequences in the same sample as well. This chain connects TRBV2 to TRBJ1-1, with TRBD1 matching 10 bases. CDR1 is SNHLY and CDR2 is FYNNEI in the germline V gene. The CDR3 has 15 amino acids. V gave up 2 bases and J gave up 6 bases; unmatched junction bases: 6. CDR3 in DNA: TGTGCCAGCAGTGAATGGGACAGGGGCTCTCCTGAAGCTTTCTTT. It codes for CASSEWDRGSPEAFF.

This chain joins TRBV19 and TRBJ2-6; 9 positions match TRBD2. In germline, CDR1 is LNHDA, CDR2 SQIVND (reference sequence). This CDR3 contains 17 residues. J was trimmed by 2 bases and V by 4 bases; bases with no gene match: 6. The DNA of the CDR3 is TGTGCCAGTAGTACGCGGGAGGGAAGGACTGGGGCCAACGTCCTGACTTTC. Translating gives CASSTREGRTGANVLTF.

The gene calls are TRBV6-1 and TRBJ2-5, with TRBD1 identical over 7 bases. Germline CDR1 is MNHNS and CDR2 is SASEGT. This CDR3 is built from 15 residues. The junction had 11 bases not matched to a gene; V was cut back by 6 bases and J by 4 bases. The CDR3 is CASRNYRGSGETQYF. For the CDR3, the DNA is TGTGCCAGCAGGAACTACAGGGGATCGGGAGAGACCCAGTACTTC.

This rearrangement joins TRBV9 to TRBJ2-5; the match to TRBD2 covers 8 bases. This CDR3 comprises 14 residues. Germline V CDR1 and CDR2: SGDLS, YYNGEE. V dropped 3 bases and J dropped 5; count of bases not matched to a gene: 6. Here the CDR3 DNA reads TGTGCCAGCAGCGAAAGCGGGAGTCTTGAGACCCAGTACTTC. Its translation is CASSESGSLETQYF. Variable domain in full (rest from reference TRBV9 and TRBJ2-5): DSGVTQTPKHLITATGQRVTLRCSPRSGDLSVYWYQQSLDQGLQFLIQYYNGEERAKGNILERFSAQQFPDLHSELNLSSLELGDSALYFCASSESGSLETQYFGPGTRLLVL.

As regards this clone: Being one base from a much bigger clone, this may be a read error. The same CDR3 can be traced to other DNA sequences in this sample. The chain combines TRBV19 with TRBJ2-7; 9 bases are a match to TRBD2. Germline V gives CDR1 LNHDA, CDR2 SQIVND (reference sequence). With 3 bases clipped from V and 2 bases from J, the junction kept 2 bases outside the gene matches. This CDR3 has 14 residues. The CDR3 loop reads CASSMTSGTYEQYF. The CDR3 bases are TGTGCCAGTAGTATGACTAGCGGAACCTACGAGCAGTACTTC.

CDR3 DNA sequence: TGTGCCAGCAGCCGGGACAGGAACCAAGAGACCCAGTACTTC. This gives the protein CASSRDRNQETQYF. The genes are TRBV2 and TRBJ2-5, with TRBD1 matching over 8 bases. There are 14 residues in the CDR3. CDR1 SNHLY and CDR2 FYNNEI come from the germline V gene. Trimming at V came to 6 bases and at J to 0 bases, leaving 3 bases not matched to a gene.

This clone has a count of ten or more. CDR3 DNA: TGTGCCAGCAGTGACTCGGCGGCGGGGGTGAATGAGCAGTTCTTC. It is translated as CASSDSAAGVNEQFF. The chain combines TRBV6-4 with TRBJ2-1, with 7 bases matching TRBD2. This CDR3 is 15 amino acids long. The germline CDR1 and CDR2 sequences are MRHNA and SNTAGT. J was trimmed by 7 bases and V by 0 bases; bases with no gene match: 6.

This sequence joins TRBV4-1 and TRBJ2-1, with a weak D call TRBD2 (5 bases). Trimming left V 1 base short and J 6 bases short, with 13 bases between. Germline values: CDR1 MGHRA, CDR2 YSYEKL. The length of the CDR3 is 15 residues. CDR3 coding DNA: TGCGCCAGCAGCCAAGTGGGGAGCGTCGGCAATGAGCAGTTCTTC. Residues: CASSQVGSVGNEQFF.

The rearrangement uses TRBV6-1 and TRBJ1-3; tentatively, D is TRBD1 (5 bases). Germline-derived CDR1 and CDR2 are MNHNS and SASEGT. V lost 5 bases and J 6 bases, leaving 14 bases between the germline ends. This CDR3 spans 14 amino acids. The CDR3 DNA is TGTGCCAGCAGTTTACCAGGGTCGGCAAACACCATATATTTT. Residues: CASSLPGSANTIYF.

This clone was recorded only once. This chain connects TRBV25-1 to TRBJ2-2, with D perhaps TRBD1 (6 bases). The CDR3 runs 12 residues. V lost 6 bases, J lost 4 bases, and 6 bases lay in between. Germline-derived CDR1 and CDR2 are MGHDK and SYGVNS. CDR3 region: CASSRGTGELFF. The CDR3 region has the DNA TGTGCCAGCAGCAGGGGCACCGGGGAGCTGTTTTTT. The full variable domain, its missing parts supplied by reference TRBV25-1 and TRBJ2-2, is EADIYQTPRYLVIGTGKKITLECSQTMGHDKMYWYQQDPGMELHLIHYSYGVNSTEKGDLSSESTVSRIRTEHFPLTLESARPSHTSQYLCASSRGTGELFFGEGSRLTVL.

This clone has more than one count but fewer than ten. The chain is built from TRBV7-2 and TRBJ2-1; TRBD2 matches at 7 bases. Trimming took 0 bases from V and 8 from J; bases not matched to a gene: 4. Germline V gives CDR1 SGHTA, CDR2 FQGNSA. This CDR3 has 14 residues. Here the CDR3 DNA reads TGTGCCAGCAGCTTAGCGGGAGGGCCCGATGAGCAGTTCTTC. Translated: CASSLAGGPDEQFF.

This clone was seen a few times. The chain recombines TRBV5-1 with TRBJ1-1, with a tentative D call TRBD1 (5 bases). The V end lost 4 bases, the J end lost 4 bases, and 14 bases lay between the germline ends. Germline-derived CDR1 and CDR2 are SGHRS and YFSETQ. The CDR3 consists of 14 residues. CDR3 nucleotides: TGCGCCAGCAGCCCCATGGGGGAGGCCACTGAAGCTTTCTTT. It encodes CASSPMGEATEAFF. The entire variable domain, with the rest obtained from reference TRBV5-1 and TRBJ1-1, is as follows: KAGVTQTPRYLIKTRGQQVTLSCSPISGHRSVSWYQQTPGQGLQFLFEYFSETQRNKGNFPGRFSGRQFSNSRSEMNVSTLELGDSALYLCASSPMGEATEAFFGQGTRLTVV.

This clone has at least ten counts. Other DNA sequences in the same sample also yield this CDR3. V is TRBV5-1 and J is TRBJ2-7, with D tentatively TRBD1 (6 bases). Trimming stripped 5 bases from V and 4 bases from J, with 13 bases between. Germline-derived CDR1 and CDR2 are SGHRS and YFSETQ. The CDR3 is 13 amino acids. CDR3 residues: CASSHGTIYEQYF. Written as DNA, the CDR3 is TGCGCCAGCAGTCACGGGACAATTTACGAGCAGTACTTC.